This T cell receptor (beta chain) was identified during a study of control samples from healthy donors and cancer patients. Trimming pared 6 bases from V and 6 bases from J, leaving 19 bases between. The germline V gene has CDR1 SNHLY and CDR2 FYNNEI. The CDR3 has 15 residues. Data came from immunoSEQ multiplex PCR; TCRdb stores just in-frame clones and leaves some out. The repertoire holds 95,000 to 100,000 clones, approximately 90% seen once, with 7.8% in the top ten. Material: blood. This receptor was taken from a man younger than 40 in good health. The chain uses TRBV2 and TRBJ2-3, with no clear D. CDR3 sequence reads: CASRAQRVRLDTQYF. CDR3 in DNA: TGTGCCAGCAGGGCTCAACGGGTTAGGTTGGATACGCAGTATTTT.